Shown below are 13 T cell receptor beta chains from a single sample sequenced in a study of blood T cell repertoires in COVID-19. Libraries were prepared by immunoSEQ multiplex PCR; TCRdb keeps only in-frame clonotypes and omits some of them. Of some 150,000 clones detected, 65% to 90% appear once; the ten largest clones hold about an eighth. The sample consisted of peripheral blood. All receptors come from a woman aged 55-75 years with COVID-19, enrolled during active disease.

This clone has a single count. The CDR3, as DNA: TGTGCCAGTAGTACCGTAGCGGGGGCAAACACAGATACGCAGTATTTT. It codes for CASSTVAGANTDTQYF. The chain carries TRBV19 and TRBJ2-3; 9 bases are shared with TRBD2. After removal of 4 bases from V and 2 bases from J, the junction contained 7 bases not matched to a gene. In germline, CDR1 is LNHDA, CDR2 SQIVND (reference sequence). There are 16 residues in the CDR3.

The chain is built from TRBV5-1 and TRBJ1-4; 8 bases map to TRBD1. V gave up 4 bases and J gave up 2 bases; unmatched junction bases: 1. The CDR3 is 14 amino acids. Looked up from germline, CDR1 is SGHRS and CDR2 is YFSETQ. The CDR3 sequence: CASSHRGTNEKLFF. As DNA, the CDR3 is TGCGCCAGCAGCCACAGGGGGACTAATGAAAAACTGTTTTTT.

The chain employs TRBV10-3 and TRBJ1-1, with 7 bases matching TRBD1. The germline gives CDR1 ENHRY, CDR2 SYGVKD. The CDR3 is made up of 14 amino acids. The junction had 2 bases not matched to a gene; V was cut back by 3 bases and J by 1 base. CDR3 sequence reads: CAISEGQANTEAFF. CDR3 in DNA: TGTGCCATCAGTGAAGGACAGGCGAACACTGAAGCTTTCTTT.

The chain couples TRBV29-1 to TRBJ2-7, with D uncertain. CDR1 and CDR2 from the germline V gene are SQVTM and ANQGSEA. V shed 4 bases and J shed 1 base, with 8 bases lying between them. The CDR3 runs 12 residues. In nucleotides, the CDR3 is TGCAGCGTTGGGTACGGGTCCTACGAGCAGTACTTC. It translates to CSVGYGSYEQYF.

This rearrangement joins TRBV19 to TRBJ2-5; a possible D gene is TRBD2 (7 bases). Trimming removed 5 bases at V and 3 bases at J, with 16 bases between. The CDR3 is 15 amino acids. In germline, CDR1 is LNHDA, CDR2 SQIVND (reference sequence). CDR3 in DNA: TGTGCCAGTAGTCTCCCTGGGAGGGGGGAAGAGACCCAGTACTTC. This sequence encodes CASSLPGRGEETQYF.

CDR3 protein: CASSWGTLPGNEQFF. The CDR3 DNA follows: TGTGCCAGCAGTTGGGGGACACTCCCCGGCAATGAGCAGTTCTTC. V is TRBV2 and J is TRBJ2-1; D possibly corresponds to TRBD1 (6 bases). V gave up 5 bases and J gave up 6 bases, with 17 bases separating them. Germline lookup yields CDR1 SNHLY and CDR2 FYNNEI. The CDR3 length is 15 residues. The entire variable domain, with the rest obtained from reference TRBV2 and TRBJ2-1, is as follows: EPEVTQTPSHQVTQMGQEVILRCVPISNHLYFYWYRQILGQKVEFLVSFYNNEISEKSEIFDDQFSVERPDGSNFTLKIRSTKLEDSAMYFCASSWGTLPGNEQFFGPGTRLTVL.

The rearrangement uses TRBV20-1 and TRBJ1-1; D remains unclear. The germline V gene has CDR1 DFQATT and CDR2 SNEGSKA (reference sequence). V lost 2 bases, J lost 8 bases, and 9 bases lay in between. The CDR3 covers 11 residues. The CDR3 bases are TGCAGTGCTAGAATTGGACTGGAAGCTTTCTTT. It yields the protein CSARIGLEAFF.

The chain is built from TRBV9 and TRBJ2-1, with 8 bases fitting TRBD2. The germline CDR1 and CDR2 sequences are SGDLS and YYNGEE. The trim removed 4 bases at V and 2 bases at J, leaving 11 bases unmatched. This CDR3 has 17 residues. The CDR3 DNA reads TGTGCCAGCAGCTTAGGGCCTAGCGGGTTAACCTACAATGAGCAGTTCTTC. Its translation is CASSLGPSGLTYNEQFF.

The chain is built from TRBV12-5 and TRBJ2-7, with D perhaps matching TRBD1 (6 bases). CDR3 length equals 12 residues. Germline values: CDR1 LGHNT, CDR2 FRNRAP. Trimming shortened V by 1 base and J by 9 bases, and 10 bases separated the two germline ends. The CDR3 is CASGLDRVRQYV. CDR3 in DNA: TGTGCTAGTGGTTTGGACAGGGTACGGCAGTACGTC.

This clone turned up a few times. This chain connects TRBV9 to TRBJ1-5; possible D gene TRBD1, 5 bases. In germline, CDR1 is SGDLS, CDR2 YYNGEE. The CDR3 has 15 amino acids. V was trimmed by 1 base and J by 4 bases, leaving 12 bases between them. The CDR3, as DNA: TGTGCCAGCAGCGTAATGGGGCAGCCAAATCAGCCCCAGCATTTT. Translation gives CASSVMGQPNQPQHF.

The count of this clone is one. The chain couples TRBV6-2 or TRBV6-3 to TRBJ1-4; a possible D gene is TRBD1 (6 bases). Trimming took off 4 bases at V and 4 bases at J, with 10 bases between the two ends. The germline gives CDR1 MNHEY, CDR2 SVGEGT. This CDR3 comprises 14 residues. The CDR3 region is CASSFGQNNEKLFF. CDR3 coding DNA: TGTGCCAGCAGTTTTGGACAGAATAATGAAAAACTGTTTTTT.

The rearrangement links TRBV14 to TRBJ2-5; TRBD2 matches 9 bases. CDR1 SGHDN and CDR2 FVKESK come from the germline V gene. The trim removed 6 bases at V and 10 bases at J, leaving 21 bases unmatched. This CDR3 contains 17 residues. The CDR3 nucleotides read TGTGCCAGCAGTAAATACAGCGGGGGGACCCTAAGCGTGGGCCAGTACTTC. Protein sequence: CASSKYSGGTLSVGQYF.

The chain employs TRBV3-1 (or the pseudogene TRBV3-2) and TRBJ1-2, with D perhaps matching TRBD1 (5 bases). This CDR3 has 12 residues. The V end lost 2 bases, the J end lost 5 bases, and 6 bases lay between the germline ends. Germline CDR1 LGHDT, CDR2 YNNKEL (reference sequence). CDR3 sequence (DNA): TGTGCCAGCAGCCAAAGGGGTTATGGCTACACCTTC. It translates to CASSQRGYGYTF.